Listed below are T cell receptor beta chains from one sample, sequenced in a study of blood T cell repertoires in COVID-19. TCRdb's table, derived via immunoSEQ multiplex PCR, lists solely in-frame clones and lacks some. The profile covers approximately 300,000 clones, with about nine tenths appearing a single time and 6% to 7% taken by the ten largest. Material: peripheral blood. These TCRs come from a woman aged 25 to 39 with COVID-19, enrolled during active disease. Both conserved end residues are part of each CDR3. The D gene is left open where the match is weak. Some rows have no size entry. The others give once, few or many, or a class for an expanded clone.

j_call	v_call	clone_size	cdr3_length	d_call	cdr3_aa	cdr3_nt
TRBJ2-7	TRBV18	NA	13	TRBD1	CASSRDRDSEQYF	TGTGCCAGCTCTCGAGACCGGGACAGCGAGCAGTACTTC
TRBJ1-6	TRBV6-5	NA	15	TRBD1	CASNRQGGENSPLHF	TGTGCCAGCAATCGACAGGGGGGGGAAAATTCACCCCTCCACTTT
TRBJ2-7	TRBV11-1	NA	15	NA	CASSLADPRDYEQYF	TGTGCCAGCAGCTTAGCCGACCCCCGGGACTACGAGCAGTACTTC
TRBJ2-7	TRBV24-1	NA	13	TRBD2	CATSDSGRAEQYF	TGTGCCACCAGTGATAGCGGGAGGGCCGAGCAGTACTTC
TRBJ1-3	TRBV15	NA	12	NA	CATSTVGNTIYF	TGTGCCACCAGCACCGTGGGAAACACCATATATTTT
TRBJ1-1	TRBV5-6	NA	17	TRBD1	CASSLGGTGAANTEAFF	TGTGCCAGCAGCTTGGGTGGGACAGGGGCCGCGAACACTGAAGCTTTCTTT
TRBJ1-1	TRBV11-2	NA	13	NA	CASSLDRDREAFF	TGTGCCAGCAGCTTAGATCGTGACAGGGAAGCTTTCTTT
TRBJ2-2	TRBV9	NA	16	NA	CASSVGRATNTGELFF	TGTGCCAGCAGCGTAGGGCGGGCAACGAACACCGGGGAGCTGTTTTTT
TRBJ2-3	TRBV5-1	NA	18	TRBD2	CASSPRPSGRAFPDTQYF	TGCGCCAGCAGCCCCCGGCCTAGCGGGAGGGCCTTCCCTGATACGCAGTATTTT
TRBJ2-2	TRBV28	NA	17	TRBD1	CASSFPLDRGLTGELFF	TGTGCCAGCAGTTTTCCTTTGGACAGGGGGCTGACCGGGGAGCTGTTTTTT
TRBJ2-2	TRBV7-6	NA	16	TRBD2	CASSLAHSGSAGELFF	TGTGCCAGCAGCTTAGCCCATAGCGGGAGCGCCGGGGAGCTGTTTTTT
TRBJ2-7	TRBV30	few	13	TRBD1	CAWRPGQGYEQYF	TGTGCCTGGAGACCGGGACAGGGCTACGAGCAGTACTTC
TRBJ2-7	TRBV7-2	NA	14	TRBD2	CASSLGGEGYEQYF	TGTGCCAGCAGCCTCGGGGGGGAAGGCTACGAGCAGTACTTC
TRBJ1-1	TRBV6-5	NA	13	TRBD1	CASSWTGETEAFF	TGTGCCAGCAGTTGGACAGGGGAGACTGAAGCTTTCTTT
TRBJ1-3	TRBV4-2	NA	14	TRBD1	CASSQVSTGAKVDF	TGTGCCAGCAGCCAAGTATCGACAGGGGCGAAGGTGGATTTT
TRBJ1-4	TRBV4-2	NA	16	NA	CASRHPNDLGSEKLFF	TGTGCCAGCAGGCATCCCAACGATCTCGGTAGTGAAAAACTGTTTTTT